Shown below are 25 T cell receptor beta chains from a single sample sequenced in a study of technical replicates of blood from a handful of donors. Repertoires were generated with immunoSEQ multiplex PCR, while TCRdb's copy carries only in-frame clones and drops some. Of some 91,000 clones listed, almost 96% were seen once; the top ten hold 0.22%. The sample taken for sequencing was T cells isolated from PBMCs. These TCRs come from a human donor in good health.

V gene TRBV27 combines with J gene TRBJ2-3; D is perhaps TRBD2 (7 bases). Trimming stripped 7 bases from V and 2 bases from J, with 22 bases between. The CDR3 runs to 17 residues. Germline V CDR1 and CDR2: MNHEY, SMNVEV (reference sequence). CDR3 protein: CASTPGGRRDITDTQYF. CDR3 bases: TGTGCCAGCACTCCGGGGGGAAGGCGGGACATCACAGATACGCAGTATTTT.

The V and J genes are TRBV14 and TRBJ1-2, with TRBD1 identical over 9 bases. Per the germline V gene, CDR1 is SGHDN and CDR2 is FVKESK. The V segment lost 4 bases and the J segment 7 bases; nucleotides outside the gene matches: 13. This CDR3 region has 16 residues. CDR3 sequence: CASSRTTGGSIFGYTF. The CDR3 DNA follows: TGTGCCAGCAGCCGCACGACAGGGGGTAGTATATTTGGCTACACCTTC.

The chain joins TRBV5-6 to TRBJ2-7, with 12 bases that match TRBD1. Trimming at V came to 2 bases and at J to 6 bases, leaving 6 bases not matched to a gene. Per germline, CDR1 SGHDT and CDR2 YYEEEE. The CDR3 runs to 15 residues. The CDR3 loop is CASSFRDRGRGEQYF. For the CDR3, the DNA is TGTGCCAGCAGCTTCCGGGACAGGGGGCGCGGCGAGCAGTACTTC.

The CDR3 loop is CASSLVLGGSRSYEQYF. The DNA of the CDR3 is TGTGCCAGCAGCTTAGTTCTGGGAGGCTCTAGGTCCTACGAGCAGTACTTC. This chain uses TRBV7-6 with TRBJ2-7; tentatively, D is TRBD2 (6 bases). The germline V gene encodes CDR1 SGHVS and CDR2 FNYEAQ. V was pared by 1 base and J by 1 base, with 17 bases between. CDR3 length: 17 residues.

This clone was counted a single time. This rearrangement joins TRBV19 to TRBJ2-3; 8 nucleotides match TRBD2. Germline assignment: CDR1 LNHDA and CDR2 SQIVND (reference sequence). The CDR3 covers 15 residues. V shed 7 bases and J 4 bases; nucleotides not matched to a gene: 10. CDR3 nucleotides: TGTGCCAGTACCCTTAGCGGGACTGCCCCAGATACGCAGTATTTT. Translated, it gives CASTLSGTAPDTQYF.

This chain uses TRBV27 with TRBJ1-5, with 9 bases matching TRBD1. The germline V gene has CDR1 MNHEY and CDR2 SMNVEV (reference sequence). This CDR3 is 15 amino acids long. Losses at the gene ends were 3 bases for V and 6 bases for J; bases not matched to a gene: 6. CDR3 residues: CASSLNRGRAQPQHF. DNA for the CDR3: TGTGCCAGCAGTTTGAACAGGGGGCGCGCTCAGCCCCAGCATTTT.

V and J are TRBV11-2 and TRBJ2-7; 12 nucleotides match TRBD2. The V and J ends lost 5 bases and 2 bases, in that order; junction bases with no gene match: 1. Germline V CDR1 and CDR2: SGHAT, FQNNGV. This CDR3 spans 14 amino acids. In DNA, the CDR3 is TGTGCCAGCAGCGCTAGCGGGGGGGCCTACGAGCAGTACTTC. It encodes CASSASGGAYEQYF.

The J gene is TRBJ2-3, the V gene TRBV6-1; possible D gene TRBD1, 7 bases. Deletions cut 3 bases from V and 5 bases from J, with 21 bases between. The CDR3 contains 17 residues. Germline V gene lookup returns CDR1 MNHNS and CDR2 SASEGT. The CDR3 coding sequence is TGTGCCAGCAGTGATCTCAAGGGGGCGGGAAGCGGAGATACGCAGTATTTT. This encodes CASSDLKGAGSGDTQYF.

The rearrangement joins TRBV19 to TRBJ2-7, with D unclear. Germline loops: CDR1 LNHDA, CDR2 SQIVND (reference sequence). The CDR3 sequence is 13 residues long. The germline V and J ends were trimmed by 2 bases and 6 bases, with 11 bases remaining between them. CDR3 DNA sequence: TGTGCCAGTAGTATACCCCTAGTGGGCGAGCAGTACTTC. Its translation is CASSIPLVGEQYF.

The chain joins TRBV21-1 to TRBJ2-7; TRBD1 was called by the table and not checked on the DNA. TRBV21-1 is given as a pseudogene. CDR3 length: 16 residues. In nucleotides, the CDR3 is TGTGCCAGCAGCAAAGGAACAGGGGCGTATTCCTACGAGCAGTACTTC. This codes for CASSKGTGAYSYEQYF.

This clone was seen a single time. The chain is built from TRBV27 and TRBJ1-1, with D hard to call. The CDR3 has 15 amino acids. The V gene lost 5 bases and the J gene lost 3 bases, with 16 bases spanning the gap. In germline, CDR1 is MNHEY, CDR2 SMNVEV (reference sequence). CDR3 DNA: TGTGCCAGCAGTCCCACCCCGTTTAGAGACACTGAAGCTTTCTTT. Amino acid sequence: CASSPTPFRDTEAFF.

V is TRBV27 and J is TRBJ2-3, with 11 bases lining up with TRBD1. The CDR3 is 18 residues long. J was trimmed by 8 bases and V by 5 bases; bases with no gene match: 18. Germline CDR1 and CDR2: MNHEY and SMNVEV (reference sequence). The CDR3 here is CASSLRTGGFPSTGTQYF. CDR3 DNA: TGTGCCAGCAGTCTCCGGACAGGGGGCTTTCCCTCCACGGGTACGCAGTATTTT.

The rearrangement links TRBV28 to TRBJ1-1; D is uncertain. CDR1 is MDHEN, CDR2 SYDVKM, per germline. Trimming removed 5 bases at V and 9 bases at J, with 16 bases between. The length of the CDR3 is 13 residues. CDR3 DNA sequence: TGTGCCAGCAGTCCGGGGTGGACCGCCCAAGCTTTCTTT. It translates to CASSPGWTAQAFF.

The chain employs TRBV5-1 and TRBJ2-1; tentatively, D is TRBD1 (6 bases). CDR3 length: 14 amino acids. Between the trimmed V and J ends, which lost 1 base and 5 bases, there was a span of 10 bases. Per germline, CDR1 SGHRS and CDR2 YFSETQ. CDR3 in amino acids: CASSLTGFDNEQFF. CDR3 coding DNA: TGCGCCAGCAGCTTGACAGGGTTTGACAATGAGCAGTTCTTC. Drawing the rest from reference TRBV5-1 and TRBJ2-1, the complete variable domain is KAGVTQTPRYLIKTRGQQVTLSCSPISGHRSVSWYQQTPGQGLQFLFEYFSETQRNKGNFPGRFSGRQFSNSRSEMNVSTLELGDSALYLCASSLTGFDNEQFFGPGTRLTVL.

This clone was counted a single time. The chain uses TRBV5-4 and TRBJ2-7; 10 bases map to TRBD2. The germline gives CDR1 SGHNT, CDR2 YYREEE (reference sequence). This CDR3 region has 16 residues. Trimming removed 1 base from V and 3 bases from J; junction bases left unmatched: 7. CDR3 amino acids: CASSLRPSGGNYEQYF. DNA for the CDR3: TGTGCCAGCAGCTTGCGTCCTAGCGGGGGCAACTACGAGCAGTACTTC.

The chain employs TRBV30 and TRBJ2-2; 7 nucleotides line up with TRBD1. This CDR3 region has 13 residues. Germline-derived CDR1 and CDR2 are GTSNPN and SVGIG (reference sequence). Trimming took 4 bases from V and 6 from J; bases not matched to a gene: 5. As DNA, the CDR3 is TGTGCCTGGAACCAGGGGGTCCCCGGGGAGCTGTTTTTT. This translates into CAWNQGVPGELFF.

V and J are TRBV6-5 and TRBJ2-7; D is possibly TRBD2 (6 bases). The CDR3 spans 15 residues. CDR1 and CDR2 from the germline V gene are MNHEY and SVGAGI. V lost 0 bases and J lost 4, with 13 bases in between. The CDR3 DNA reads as TGTGCCAGCAGTTACTCGGGGACTCCACTTTACGAGCAGTACTTC. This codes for CASSYSGTPLYEQYF.

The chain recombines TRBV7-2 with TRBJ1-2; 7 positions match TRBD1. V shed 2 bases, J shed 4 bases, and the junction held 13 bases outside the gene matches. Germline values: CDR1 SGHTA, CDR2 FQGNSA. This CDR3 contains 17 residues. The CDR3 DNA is TGTGCCAGCAGCTTACTCACAGGGGCCGCCCAAGTCTATGGCTACACCTTC. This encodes CASSLLTGAAQVYGYTF.

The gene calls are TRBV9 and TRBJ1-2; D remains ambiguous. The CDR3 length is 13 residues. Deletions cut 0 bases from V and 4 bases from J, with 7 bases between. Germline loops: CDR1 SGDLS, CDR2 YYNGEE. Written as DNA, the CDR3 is TGTGCCAGCAGCGTAGGGAGTGTCTATGGCTACACCTTC. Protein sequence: CASSVGSVYGYTF.

CDR3: CASSLGQGKWAGELFF. Written as DNA, the CDR3 is TGCGCCAGCAGCTTGGGGCAGGGCAAATGGGCCGGGGAGCTGTTTTTT. The gene calls are TRBV5-1 and TRBJ2-2; D perhaps matches TRBD1 (5 bases). The CDR3 has 16 amino acids. Per the germline V gene, CDR1 is SGHRS and CDR2 is YFSETQ. Trimming cost V 0 bases and J 6 bases, with 15 bases left between them. The entire variable domain, with the rest obtained from reference TRBV5-1 and TRBJ2-2, is as follows: KAGVTQTPRYLIKTRGQQVTLSCSPISGHRSVSWYQQTPGQGLQFLFEYFSETQRNKGNFPGRFSGRQFSNSRSEMNVSTLELGDSALYLCASSLGQGKWAGELFFGEGSRLTVL.

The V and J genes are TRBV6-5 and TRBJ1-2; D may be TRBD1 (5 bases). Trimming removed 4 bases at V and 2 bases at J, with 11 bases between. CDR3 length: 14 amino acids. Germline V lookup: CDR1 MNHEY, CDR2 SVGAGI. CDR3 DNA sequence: TGTGCCAGCAGTTTTCGCAGGGCCAACTATGGCTACACCTTC. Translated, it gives CASSFRRANYGYTF.

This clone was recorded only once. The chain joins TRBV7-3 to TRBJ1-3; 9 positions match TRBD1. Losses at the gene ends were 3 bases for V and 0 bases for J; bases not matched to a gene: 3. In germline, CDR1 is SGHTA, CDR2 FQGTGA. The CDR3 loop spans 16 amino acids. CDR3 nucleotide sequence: TGTGCCAGCAGCTTTACAGGGGGCGGCTCTGGAAACACCATATATTTT. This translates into CASSFTGGGSGNTIYF. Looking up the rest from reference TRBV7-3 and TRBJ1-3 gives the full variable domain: GAGVSQTPSNKVTEKGKYVELRCDPISGHTALYWYRQSLGQGPEFLIYFQGTGAADDSGLPNDRFFAVRPEGSVSTLKIQRTERGDSAVYLCASSFTGGGSGNTIYFGEGSWLTVV.

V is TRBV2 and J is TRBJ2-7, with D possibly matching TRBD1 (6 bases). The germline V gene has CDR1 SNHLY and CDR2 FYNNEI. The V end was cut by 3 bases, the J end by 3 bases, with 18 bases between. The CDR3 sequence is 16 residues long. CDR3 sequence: CASSDRGSGVLYEQYF. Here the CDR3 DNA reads TGTGCCAGCAGTGATAGGGGGTCGGGCGTTCTCTACGAGCAGTACTTC.

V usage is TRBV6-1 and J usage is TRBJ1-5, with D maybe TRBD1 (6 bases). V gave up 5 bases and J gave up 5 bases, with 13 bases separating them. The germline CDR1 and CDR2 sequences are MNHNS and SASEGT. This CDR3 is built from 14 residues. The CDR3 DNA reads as TGTGCCAGCAGTTTACAGGGTCCCGATCAGCCCCAGCATTTT. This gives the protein CASSLQGPDQPQHF.

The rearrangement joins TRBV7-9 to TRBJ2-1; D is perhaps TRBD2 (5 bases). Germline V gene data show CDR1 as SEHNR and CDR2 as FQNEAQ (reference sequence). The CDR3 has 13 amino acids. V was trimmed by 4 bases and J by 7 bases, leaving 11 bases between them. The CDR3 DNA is TGTGCCAGCAGCTACGCGGGCTTTAATGAGCAGTTCTTC. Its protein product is CASSYAGFNEQFF.